This paragraph reports one T cell receptor (beta chain). Its antigen is still unknown. Data came from immunoSEQ multiplex PCR; TCRdb stores just in-frame clones and leaves some out. The table lists 84,000 or so clones, about 87% of them singletons. This specimen comes from a study of T cell responses to AZD1222 COVID-19 vaccine. In the study overall: Second-dose groups at about 4 or about 12 weeks were pooled. Findings of the study overall: Along spike, vaccine-associated CD4 TCRs were found throughout, with dominance at 160-218 and 743-854. Nearly half of the spike-specific TCRs reportedly recognize variant regions that carry no mutations.

V was clipped by 0 bases and J by 2 bases; unmatched bases: 5. Germline CDR1 reads MGHRA; CDR2 reads YSYEKL. The CDR3 covers 16 residues. The sequence was obtained from an adult in good health. Sequenced here: peripheral blood, sampled on day 0 of AZD1222 vaccination. The chain couples TRBV4-1 to TRBJ2-7; 9 bases are a match to TRBD2. The CDR3 DNA follows: TGCGCCAGCAGCCAAGATGCGGGAGGGACTCCCTACGAGCAGTACTTC. Translating gives CASSQDAGGTPYEQYF.